This T cell receptor beta chain derives from a study of cytomegalovirus exposure and HLA in healthy donors. Study-wide results and limits: The study found most TCR sequences rare, yet found some public TCRs in many donors.

Concerning this clone itself: Its antigen is not known.

Germline CDR1 reads SGHTA; CDR2 reads FQGNSA. The CDR3 spans 16 residues. V lost 5 bases, J lost 2 bases, and 18 bases lay in between. Measured with immunoSEQ multiplex PCR; TCRdb has only the in-frame clones, and not every one. The sample shows 150,000 to 200,000 clones, around nine tenths of them seen only once. This sequence joins TRBV7-2 and TRBJ1-1; D is undetermined. The sequenced sample was PBMCs. This TCR was sampled from a woman aged 18-30 years in good health and CMV-seronegative. The CDR3 DNA follows: TGTGCCAGCAGCCTCCGGGTTAATGTCGGAAACACTGAAGCTTTCTTT. It specifies CASSLRVNVGNTEAFF.